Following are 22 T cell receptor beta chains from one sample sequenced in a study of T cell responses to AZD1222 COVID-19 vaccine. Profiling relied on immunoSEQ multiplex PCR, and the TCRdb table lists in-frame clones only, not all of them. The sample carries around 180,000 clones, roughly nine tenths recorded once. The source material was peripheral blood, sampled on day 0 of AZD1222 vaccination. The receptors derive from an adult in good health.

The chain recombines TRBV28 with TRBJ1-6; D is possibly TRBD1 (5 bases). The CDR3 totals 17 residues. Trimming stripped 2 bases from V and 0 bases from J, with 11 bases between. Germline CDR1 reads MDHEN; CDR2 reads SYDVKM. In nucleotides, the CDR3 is TGTGCCAGCAGTTTAGCCGGGGCCCACTCCTATAATTCACCCCTCCACTTT. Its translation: CASSLAGAHSYNSPLHF.

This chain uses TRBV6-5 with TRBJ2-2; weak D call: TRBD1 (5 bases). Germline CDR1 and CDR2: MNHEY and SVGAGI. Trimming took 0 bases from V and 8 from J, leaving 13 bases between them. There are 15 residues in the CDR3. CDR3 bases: TGTGCCAGCAGTTACTCTTGGGGCAGCCGGGGGGAGCTGTTTTTT. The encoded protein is CASSYSWGSRGELFF.

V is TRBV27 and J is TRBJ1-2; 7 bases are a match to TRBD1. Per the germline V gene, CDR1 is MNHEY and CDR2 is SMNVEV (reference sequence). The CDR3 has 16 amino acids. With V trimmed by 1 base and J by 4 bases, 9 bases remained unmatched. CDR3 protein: CASSLFGDSLSYGYTF. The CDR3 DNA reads TGTGCCAGCAGTTTATTCGGGGACAGTTTGAGCTATGGCTACACCTTC.

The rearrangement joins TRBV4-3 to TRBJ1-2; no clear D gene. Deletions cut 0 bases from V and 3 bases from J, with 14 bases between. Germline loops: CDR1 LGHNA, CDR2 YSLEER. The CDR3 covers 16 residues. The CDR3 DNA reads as TGCGCCAGCAGCCAAGATAGATTCCGGGTAGACTATGGCTACACCTTC. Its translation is CASSQDRFRVDYGYTF.

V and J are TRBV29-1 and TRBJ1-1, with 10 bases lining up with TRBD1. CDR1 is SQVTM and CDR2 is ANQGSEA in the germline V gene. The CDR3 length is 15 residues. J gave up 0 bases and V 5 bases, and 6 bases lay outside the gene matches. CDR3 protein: CSVSRDRGMNTEAFF. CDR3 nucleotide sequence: TGCAGCGTTAGCCGGGACAGGGGAATGAACACTGAAGCTTTCTTT.

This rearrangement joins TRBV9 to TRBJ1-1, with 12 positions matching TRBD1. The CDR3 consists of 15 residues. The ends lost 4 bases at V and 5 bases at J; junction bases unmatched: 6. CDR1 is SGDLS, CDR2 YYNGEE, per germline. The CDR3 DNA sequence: TGTGCCAGCAGCCGGGACAGGGGGCCGGGAACTGAAGCTTTCTTT. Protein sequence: CASSRDRGPGTEAFF.

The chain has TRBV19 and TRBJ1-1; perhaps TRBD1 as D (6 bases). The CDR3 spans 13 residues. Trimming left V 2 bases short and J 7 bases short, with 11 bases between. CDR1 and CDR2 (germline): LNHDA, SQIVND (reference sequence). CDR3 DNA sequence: TGTGCCAGTAGTATACGGGGGGCAGGTGAAGCTTTCTTT. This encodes CASSIRGAGEAFF.

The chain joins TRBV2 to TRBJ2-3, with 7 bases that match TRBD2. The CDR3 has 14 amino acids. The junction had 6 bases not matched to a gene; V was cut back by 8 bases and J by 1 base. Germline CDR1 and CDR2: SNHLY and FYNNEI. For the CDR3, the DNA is TGTGCCAGCTCCAATAGCGGGCGCACAGATACGCAGTATTTT. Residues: CASSNSGRTDTQYF.

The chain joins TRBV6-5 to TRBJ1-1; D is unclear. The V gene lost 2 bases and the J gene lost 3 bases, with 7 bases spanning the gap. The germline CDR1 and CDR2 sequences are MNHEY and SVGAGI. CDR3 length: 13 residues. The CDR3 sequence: CASSYTPDTEAFF. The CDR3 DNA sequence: TGTGCCAGCAGTTACACGCCGGACACTGAAGCTTTCTTT.

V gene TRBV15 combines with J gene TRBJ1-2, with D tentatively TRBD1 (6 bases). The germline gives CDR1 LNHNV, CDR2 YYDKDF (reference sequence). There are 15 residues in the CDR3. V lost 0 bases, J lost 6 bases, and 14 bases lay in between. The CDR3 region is CATSRDSRGADGYTF. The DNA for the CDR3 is TGTGCCACCAGCAGAGATAGCAGGGGCGCGGATGGCTACACCTTC.

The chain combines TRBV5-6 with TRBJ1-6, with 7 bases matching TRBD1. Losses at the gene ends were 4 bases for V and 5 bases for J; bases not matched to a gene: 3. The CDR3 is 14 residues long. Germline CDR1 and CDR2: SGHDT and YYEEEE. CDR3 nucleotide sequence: TGTGCCAGCAGCCCCGGGACAGATAATTCACCCCTCCACTTT. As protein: CASSPGTDNSPLHF.

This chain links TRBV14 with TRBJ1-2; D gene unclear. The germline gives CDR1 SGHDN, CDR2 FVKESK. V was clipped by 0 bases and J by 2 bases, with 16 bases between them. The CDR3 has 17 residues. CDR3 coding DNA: TGTGCCAGCAGCCAAGAGGCTAATCACGGACCAAACTATGGCTACACCTTC. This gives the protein CASSQEANHGPNYGYTF.

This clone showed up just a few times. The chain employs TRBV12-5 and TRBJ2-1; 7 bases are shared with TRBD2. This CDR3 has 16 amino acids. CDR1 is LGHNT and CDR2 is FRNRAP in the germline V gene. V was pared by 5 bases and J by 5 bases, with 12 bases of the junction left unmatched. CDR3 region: CASGPNLAAPNNEQFF. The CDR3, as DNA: TGTGCTAGTGGTCCGAACCTAGCGGCGCCAAACAATGAGCAGTTCTTC.

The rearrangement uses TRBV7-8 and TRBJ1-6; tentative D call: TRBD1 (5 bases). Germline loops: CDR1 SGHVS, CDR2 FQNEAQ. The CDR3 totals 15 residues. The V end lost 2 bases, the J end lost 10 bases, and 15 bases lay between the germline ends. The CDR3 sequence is CASSLSDGGLSPLHF. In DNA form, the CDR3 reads TGTGCCAGCAGCTTAAGTGACGGGGGTTTGTCACCCCTCCACTTT.

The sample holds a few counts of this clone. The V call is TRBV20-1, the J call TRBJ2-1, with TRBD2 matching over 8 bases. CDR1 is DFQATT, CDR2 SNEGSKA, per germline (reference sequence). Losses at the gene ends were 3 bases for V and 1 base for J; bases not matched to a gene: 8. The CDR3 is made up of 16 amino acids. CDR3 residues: CSASGFGGASYNEQFF. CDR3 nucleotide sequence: TGCAGTGCTAGTGGCTTCGGGGGGGCGTCCTACAATGAGCAGTTCTTC.

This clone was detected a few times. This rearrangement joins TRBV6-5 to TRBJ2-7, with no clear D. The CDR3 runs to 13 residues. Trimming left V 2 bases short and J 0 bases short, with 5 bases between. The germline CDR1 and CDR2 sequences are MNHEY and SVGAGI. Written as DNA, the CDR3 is TGTGCCAGCAGTTACGGACCCTCCTACGAGCAGTACTTC. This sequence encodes CASSYGPSYEQYF.

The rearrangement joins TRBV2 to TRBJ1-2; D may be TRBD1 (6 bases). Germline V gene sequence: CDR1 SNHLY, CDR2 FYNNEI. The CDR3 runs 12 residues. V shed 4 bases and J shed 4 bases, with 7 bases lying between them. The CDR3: CASSGTVYGYTF. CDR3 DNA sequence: TGTGCCAGCAGTGGGACAGTCTATGGCTACACCTTC. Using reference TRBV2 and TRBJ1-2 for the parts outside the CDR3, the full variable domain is EPEVTQTPSHQVTQMGQEVILRCVPISNHLYFYWYRQILGQKVEFLVSFYNNEISEKSEIFDDQFSVERPDGSNFTLKIRSTKLEDSAMYFCASSGTVYGYTFGSGTRLTVV.

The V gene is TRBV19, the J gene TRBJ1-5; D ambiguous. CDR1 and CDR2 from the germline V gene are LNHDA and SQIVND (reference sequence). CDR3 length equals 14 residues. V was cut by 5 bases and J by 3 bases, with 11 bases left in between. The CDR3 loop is CASSSGRYNQPQHF. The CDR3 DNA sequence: TGTGCCAGTAGTTCCGGGCGATACAATCAGCCCCAGCATTTT.

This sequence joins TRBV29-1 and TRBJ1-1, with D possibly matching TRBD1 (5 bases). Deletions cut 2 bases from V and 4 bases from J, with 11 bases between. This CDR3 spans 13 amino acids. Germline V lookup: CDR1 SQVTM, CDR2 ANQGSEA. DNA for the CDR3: TGCAGCGTTGAACAGGGTCGGGGCACTGAAGCTTTCTTT. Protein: CSVEQGRGTEAFF. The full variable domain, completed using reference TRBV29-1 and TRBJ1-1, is SAVISQKPSRDICQRGTSLTIQCQVDSQVTMMFWYRQQPGQSLTLIATANQGSEATYESGFVIDKFPISRPNLTFSTLTVSNMSPEDSSIYLCSVEQGRGTEAFFGQGTRLTVV.

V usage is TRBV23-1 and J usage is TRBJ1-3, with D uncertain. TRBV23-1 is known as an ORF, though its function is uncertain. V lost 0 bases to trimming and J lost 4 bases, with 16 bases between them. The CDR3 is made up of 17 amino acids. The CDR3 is CASSQSCAKIRGNTIYF. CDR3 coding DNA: TGCGCCAGCAGTCAATCGTGTGCGAAAATCAGAGGAAACACCATATATTTT.

CDR3 residues: CASSLDRGRNYGYTF. The CDR3 DNA follows: TGTGCCAGCAGCTTAGACAGGGGGCGCAACTATGGCTACACCTTC. This chain joins TRBV7-2 and TRBJ1-2; 9 bases map to TRBD1. This CDR3 region has 15 residues. Germline lookup yields CDR1 SGHTA and CDR2 FQGNSA. V was clipped by 1 base and J by 2 bases; unmatched bases: 2.

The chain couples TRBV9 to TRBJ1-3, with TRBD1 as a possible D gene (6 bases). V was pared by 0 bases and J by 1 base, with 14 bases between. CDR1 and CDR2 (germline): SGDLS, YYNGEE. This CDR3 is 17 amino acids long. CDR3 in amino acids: CASSVAGGGASGNTIYF. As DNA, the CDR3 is TGTGCCAGCAGCGTAGCTGGGGGGGGCGCTTCTGGAAACACCATATATTTT.